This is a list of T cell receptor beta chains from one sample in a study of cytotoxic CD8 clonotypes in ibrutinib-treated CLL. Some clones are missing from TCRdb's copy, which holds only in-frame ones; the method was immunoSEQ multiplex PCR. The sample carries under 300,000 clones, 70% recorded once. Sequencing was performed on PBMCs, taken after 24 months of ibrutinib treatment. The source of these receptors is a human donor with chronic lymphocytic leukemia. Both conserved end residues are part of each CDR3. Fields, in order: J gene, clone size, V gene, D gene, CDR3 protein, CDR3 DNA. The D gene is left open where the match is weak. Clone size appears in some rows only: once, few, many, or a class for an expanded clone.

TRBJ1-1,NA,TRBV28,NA,CASSPRGRNTEAFF,TGTGCCAGCAGCCCACGGGGGAGGAACACTGAAGCTTTCTTT
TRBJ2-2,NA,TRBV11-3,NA,CASSLAVSHTGELFF,TGTGCCAGCAGCTTAGCGGTTAGCCACACCGGGGAGCTGTTTTTT
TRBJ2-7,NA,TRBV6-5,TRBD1,CASSYGRGPYEQYF,TGTGCCAGCAGTTACGGAAGGGGGCCCTACGAGCAGTACTTC
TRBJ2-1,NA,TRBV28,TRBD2,CASSMVGLGVDNEQFF,TGTGCCAGCAGCATGGTGGGACTAGGGGTAGACAATGAGCAGTTCTTC
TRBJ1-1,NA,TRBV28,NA,CASSRSMNTEAFF,TGTGCCAGCAGTAGGAGCATGAACACTGAAGCTTTCTTT
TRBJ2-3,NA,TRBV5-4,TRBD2,CASSLKVASGLTSTDTQYF,TGTGCCAGCAGCTTGAAGGTTGCTAGCGGGTTAACTAGCACAGATACGCAGTATTTT
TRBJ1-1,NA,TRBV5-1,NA,CASSVDRLWVNTEAFF,TGCGCCAGCAGCGTAGACAGGTTGTGGGTTAACACTGAAGCTTTCTTT
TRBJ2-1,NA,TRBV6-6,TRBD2,CASIPEGRADEQFF,TGTGCCAGCATTCCGGAAGGGAGGGCCGATGAGCAGTTCTTC
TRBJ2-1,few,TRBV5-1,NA,CASSLGGDYNEQFF,TGCGCCAGCAGCTTGGGCGGGGACTACAATGAGCAGTTCTTC
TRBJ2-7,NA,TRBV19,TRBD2,CASASGTRSYEQYF,TGTGCCAGTGCTAGCGGGACGAGGTCCTACGAGCAGTACTTC
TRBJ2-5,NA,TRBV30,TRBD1,CAWRGGAETQYF,TGTGCCTGGAGAGGGGGCGCGGAGACCCAGTACTTC
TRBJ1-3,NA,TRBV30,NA,CACSPDAKALNTIYF,TGTGCCTGTTCTCCGGACGCCAAAGCCTTAAACACCATATATTTT
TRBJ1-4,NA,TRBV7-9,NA,CASSLFGSNEKLFF,TGTGCCAGCAGCTTATTCGGCTCTAATGAAAAACTGTTTTTT
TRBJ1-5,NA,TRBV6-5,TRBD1,CASSITTGVGQPQHF,TGTGCCAGCAGTATAACCACAGGGGTGGGACAGCCCCAGCATTTT
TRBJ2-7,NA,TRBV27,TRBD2,CASSASTGGNPYEQYF,TGTGCCAGCAGTGCCAGCACCGGGGGGAACCCCTACGAGCAGTACTTC
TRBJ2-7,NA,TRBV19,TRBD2,CASSIRTGTRHYEQYF,TGTGCCAGTAGTATACGTACCGGGACTAGGCACTACGAGCAGTACTTC
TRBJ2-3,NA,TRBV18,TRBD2,CASSLRTSVSTDTQYF,TGTGCCAGCTCATTACGGACTAGCGTGAGCACAGATACGCAGTATTTT